This is a list of T cell receptor beta chains from one sample in a study of shared clonotypes between healthy human individuals. The protocol was immunoSEQ multiplex PCR, while the TCRdb copy is restricted to in-frame clones and leaves out a portion. Here the sample spans some 2,000,000 clones, about 95% being singletons. The sequenced material came from naive CD8+ T cells sorted from blood. All receptors come from a man aged 18 to 30 in good health. CDR3s include the opening cysteine and the closing phenylalanine or tryptophan. The D gene is left open where the match is weak. Not all rows give a size; the values are once, few, many and, for expanded clones, a class.

V,D,J,size,DNA,CDR3
TRBV14,TRBD2,TRBJ2-7,.,TGTGCCAGCAGCCAACCGGGCGGGACTAGTTTCCACGAGCAGTACTTC,CASSQPGGTSFHEQYF
TRBV29-1,.,TRBJ1-2,.,TGCAGCGTTGCAGGGGCTAGCTATGGCTACACCTTC,CSVAGASYGYTF
TRBV4-1,TRBD1,TRBJ2-7,.,TGCGCCAGCAGCCCGACAGGGGTGGTCGAGCAGTACTTC,CASSPTGVVEQYF
TRBV11-2,TRBD2,TRBJ2-7,.,TGTGCCAGCAGCTTATCGGGGGGGAGCTCCTACGAGCAGTACTTC,CASSLSGGSSYEQYF
TRBV4-1,.,TRBJ1-2,.,TGCGCCAGCAGCCACCTCGAAGGGGATAATGGCTACACCTTC,CASSHLEGDNGYTF
TRBV7-9,.,TRBJ1-1,.,TGTGCCAGCAGCGGGGGGTTTGGTGATGAAGCTTTCTTT,CASSGGFGDEAFF
TRBV19,.,TRBJ2-5,.,TGTGCCAGTAGTATAGTGGTACAGGGAGGGGAGACCCAGTACTTC,CASSIVVQGGETQYF
TRBV5-1,.,TRBJ2-3,.,TGCGCCAGCAGCTTGATAGTGGCCACAGATACGCAGTATTTT,CASSLIVATDTQYF
TRBV7-9,.,TRBJ2-7,.,TGTGCCAGCAGCTGGGGACCAGCAGACGGTTACGAGCAGTACTTC,CASSWGPADGYEQYF
TRBV11-3,.,TRBJ2-3,.,TGTGCCAGCAGCTTAGACAGACTAGGGATGGCAGATACGCAGTATTTT,CASSLDRLGMADTQYF
TRBV13,.,TRBJ1-2,.,TGTGCCAGCAGCTTGGGAAGGGACGATCGTGGCTACACCTTC,CASSLGRDDRGYTF
TRBV6-1,.,TRBJ2-7,.,TGTGCCAGCAGTGAAAGTGGAGATGCCTACGAGCAGTACTTC,CASSESGDAYEQYF
TRBV5-5,.,TRBJ1-1,.,TGTGCCAGCAGCTTGGGTGATTACACTGAAGCTTTCTTT,CASSLGDYTEAFF
TRBV28,TRBD1,TRBJ2-2,.,TGTGCCAGCAGCGACAGGGGGAACACCGGGGAGCTGTTTTTT,CASSDRGNTGELFF
TRBV27,TRBD2,TRBJ2-5,.,TGTGCCAGCAGTCCCACTTCTAGCGGGTCGTACCAAGAGACCCAGTACTTC,CASSPTSSGSYQETQYF
TRBV28,TRBD2,TRBJ2-3,.,TGTGCCAGCAGTTTCCCAATCCATAGCGGGGGAACCACAGATACGCAGTATTTT,CASSFPIHSGGTTDTQYF
TRBV2,TRBD1,TRBJ1-2,.,TGTGCCAGCAGGGAGACAGGGTACGGCTACACCTTC,CASRETGYGYTF
TRBV7-6,TRBD1,TRBJ1-6,.,TGTGCCAGCAGCCCCTCAACAGGGGGCGCCTATAATTCACCCCTCCACTTT,CASSPSTGGAYNSPLHF
TRBV7-9,TRBD1,TRBJ2-7,.,TGTGCCAGCAGCCCTCCGGGACAGGGGGACGAGCAGTACTTC,CASSPPGQGDEQYF
TRBV7-6,TRBD1,TRBJ2-7,.,TGTGCCAGCAGCTTAGGTTCAGGGGGATCCGAGCAGTACTTC,CASSLGSGGSEQYF
TRBV27,TRBD1,TRBJ2-4,.,TGTGCCACCTCAAGGGACAGGGGTAACATTCAGTACTTC,CATSRDRGNIQYF
TRBV9,.,TRBJ2-7,.,TGTGCCAGCAGCGGTGGGTACGGCTACGAGCAGTACTTC,CASSGGYGYEQYF
TRBV7-8,.,TRBJ1-1,.,TGTGCCAGCAGCCCCTGGACAGAAGTGGCGAACACTGAAGCTTTCTTT,CASSPWTEVANTEAFF
TRBV28,.,TRBJ2-1,.,TGTGCCAGCAGCTACCCGGACCGAGAGCAGTTCTTC,CASSYPDREQFF
TRBV27,.,TRBJ1-1,.,TGTGCCAGCAGTTTAATCGGTGGCGGGAACACTGAAGCTTTCTTT,CASSLIGGGNTEAFF
TRBV4-3,.,TRBJ2-2,.,TGCGCCAGCAGCCAAGAATTGGGGGCACCCATACTAACCAACACCGGGGAGCTGTTTTTT,CASSQELGAPILTNTGELFF
TRBV28,.,TRBJ1-1,.,TGTGCCAGCACCCTTAGGCCTTTAGGGAACACTGAAGCTTTCTTT,CASTLRPLGNTEAFF
TRBV6-5,.,TRBJ1-6,once,TGTGCCAGCAGTTACGCCAATAATTCACCCCTCCACTTT,CASSYANNSPLHF
TRBV7-6,.,TRBJ1-2,.,TGTGCCAGCAGCTTAGGGGAGGGGGACTATGGCTACACCTTC,CASSLGEGDYGYTF
TRBV10-3,.,TRBJ2-1,once,TGTGCCGTAAAGGGACTTCGATCCACTTCCTACAATGAGCAGTTCTTC,CAVKGLRSTSYNEQFF
TRBV19,.,TRBJ1-2,.,TGTGCCAGTAGTAACGGACCGTACAGTGGCTACACCTTC,CASSNGPYSGYTF
TRBV30,TRBD1,TRBJ1-5,.,TGTGCCTGGAGTGATGGGACAGGGTCACCCAATCAGCCCCAGCATTTT,CAWSDGTGSPNQPQHF
TRBV7-2,.,TRBJ1-5,.,TGTGCCAGCAGCCGGCGGGGGGGCAATCAGCCCCAGCATTTT,CASSRRGGNQPQHF
TRBV5-4,.,TRBJ2-7,.,TGTGCCAGCAGCTTGCAAGGAACGGGCGAGCAGTACTTC,CASSLQGTGEQYF
TRBV6-5,TRBD2,TRBJ2-1,.,TGTGCCAGCACCTCAGCTAGCGGGTCCTACAATGAGCAGTTCTTC,CASTSASGSYNEQFF
TRBV4-3,.,TRBJ2-2,.,TGCGCCAGCAGCCAAGTCTTTCGACTAGAAGACGGGGAGCTGTTTTTT,CASSQVFRLEDGELFF
TRBV29-1,.,TRBJ1-2,few,TGCAGCGTTCACGGGGGCGCGTCAACAAACTATGGCTACACCTTC,CSVHGGASTNYGYTF
TRBV6-5,TRBD2,TRBJ2-7,.,TGTGCCAGCAGGGGACTAGCGGGAGGATCCGAGCAGTACTTC,CASRGLAGGSEQYF
TRBV27,.,TRBJ1-2,.,TGTGCCAGCAGTTTATCGGACCCGATGGACTATGGCTACACCTTC,CASSLSDPMDYGYTF
TRBV27,.,TRBJ2-1,once,TGTGCCAGCAGTTTAAGTGGGGGGGCTTTGAATGAGCAGTTCTTC,CASSLSGGALNEQFF
TRBV18,TRBD1,TRBJ2-1,.,TGTGCCAGCTCACCCTTAACAGGGGATGAGCAGTTCTTC,CASSPLTGDEQFF
TRBV9,.,TRBJ1-1,.,TGTGCCAGCAGCGTAGATCCCGCCATGAACACTGAAGCTTTCTTT,CASSVDPAMNTEAFF
TRBV13,TRBD2,TRBJ2-3,.,TGTGCCAGCAGCTTAGGGCTAGCGGGAGCGGAAGATACGCAGTATTTT,CASSLGLAGAEDTQYF
TRBV29-1,.,TRBJ2-7,.,TGCAGCGTTAAGGGGGGGACATTCTCCTACGAGCAGTACTTC,CSVKGGTFSYEQYF
TRBV6-1,TRBD2,TRBJ2-5,.,TGTGCCAGCAGGCGACTAGCGGGACGGCAAGAGACCCAGTACTTC,CASRRLAGRQETQYF
TRBV5-1,.,TRBJ1-1,.,TGCGCCAGCAGCTTGGGAACAGGAGTGAACACTGAAGCTTTCTTT,CASSLGTGVNTEAFF
TRBV6-6,.,TRBJ1-5,.,TGTGCCGCTCGGGGGGGATCGACCTATAGCAATCAGCCCCAGCATTTT,CAARGGSTYSNQPQHF
TRBV23-1,TRBD1,TRBJ2-7,.,TGCGCCAGCAGTCAGGGACAGGTAAAAACAAACTCCTACGAGCAGTACTTC,CASSQGQVKTNSYEQYF
TRBV7-9,.,TRBJ1-5,.,TGTGCCAGCAGCTTAGGGCAGCCAAATCAGCCCCAGCATTTT,CASSLGQPNQPQHF
TRBV7-6,.,TRBJ1-1,.,TGTGCCAGCAGCCTCCGGGACAACATGAACACTGAAGCTTTCTTT,CASSLRDNMNTEAFF
TRBV14,TRBD2,TRBJ2-1,.,TGTGCCAGCAGCCGTCTAGCGGGGGGGACCAATGAGCAGTTCTTC,CASSRLAGGTNEQFF
TRBV13,TRBD2,TRBJ2-7,few,TGTGCCAGCAGCCCCGGACTAGCGGGAAACTACGAGCAGTACTTC,CASSPGLAGNYEQYF
TRBV11-2,TRBD2,TRBJ2-3,once,TGTGCCAGCAGCTTCGAGCGGGGGGGCACAGATACGCAGTATTTT,CASSFERGGTDTQYF
TRBV6-5,.,TRBJ2-7,.,TGTGCCAGCAGTTACCAGGGTCTTGGCAACGAGCAGTACTTC,CASSYQGLGNEQYF
TRBV4-3,TRBD2,TRBJ2-1,.,TGCGCCAGCAGCCAAGACCCGGGAGGGACCTACAATGAGCAGTTCTTC,CASSQDPGGTYNEQFF